A single sample gave rise to the 9 T cell receptor beta chains below, sequenced in a study of human T cells and chemical hapten exposure. Extraction yielded total RNA from whole blood (unfractionated). TCRdb reprocessed the 5' RACE reads via MiXCR and lists one record per CDR3 protein. The profile covers 110,000 or so distinct CDR3 sequences, with around 20% appearing a single time and approximately 2.8% taken by the ten largest. The receptor source for this set is a human donor in good health.

V and J are TRBV12-3 or TRBV12-4 and TRBJ2-1; 7 positions agree with TRBD2. Trimming took 2 bases from V and 4 from J; bases not matched to a gene: 8. The CDR3 covers 16 residues. For the CDR3, the DNA is TGTGCCAGCAGTTTAATGGGCGGGAGCCGTTACAATGAGCAGTTCTTC. This translates into CASSLMGGSRYNEQFF.

V and J are TRBV30 and TRBJ2-2; 7 nucleotides line up with TRBD2. The germline gives CDR1 GTSNPN, CDR2 SVGIG (reference sequence). With V trimmed by 3 bases and J by 6 bases, 7 bases remained unmatched. CDR3 length: 14 amino acids. The CDR3: CAWSRGLVSGELFF. The CDR3 bases are TGTGCCTGGAGCCGAGGACTAGTATCCGGGGAGCTGTTTTTT.

The chain employs TRBV20-1 and TRBJ2-1, with 9 nucleotides matching TRBD2. CDR3 length: 14 amino acids. Unmatched junction bases numbered 13, after V lost 6 bases and J lost 10 bases. Looked up from germline, CDR1 is DFQATT and CDR2 is SNEGSKA (reference sequence). CDR3 coding DNA: TGCAGTGCCGCACCCCCAGGGACTAGCAGCGAGCAGTTCTTC. Encoded protein: CSAAPPGTSSEQFF.

V usage is TRBV10-3 and J usage is TRBJ2-1, with 9 bases matching TRBD1. CDR3 length: 16 residues. CDR1 is ENHRY and CDR2 is SYGVKD in the germline V gene. The ends lost 8 bases at V and 4 bases at J; junction bases unmatched: 12. Here the CDR3 reads CAIGPGTGSGYNEQFF. CDR3 bases: TGTGCCATCGGTCCCGGGACAGGGTCCGGGTACAATGAGCAGTTCTTC.

This clonotype came up a few times. The rearrangement joins TRBV7-2 to TRBJ1-6; weak D call: TRBD1 (5 bases). This CDR3 region has 15 residues. Per the germline V gene, CDR1 is SGHTA and CDR2 is FQGNSA. The V gene lost 5 bases and the J gene lost 7 bases, with 15 bases spanning the gap. The CDR3 nucleotides are TGTGCCAGCAGCCCGCAAAAGGGGTTCAATTCACCCCTCCACTTT. This sequence encodes CASSPQKGFNSPLHF.

The chain employs TRBV5-4 and TRBJ2-1, with D possibly matching TRBD2 (5 bases). The CDR3 totals 13 residues. Germline V lookup: CDR1 SGHNT, CDR2 YYREEE (reference sequence). Trimming shortened V by 3 bases and J by 4 bases, and 8 bases separated the two germline ends. The CDR3 DNA is TGTGCCAGCAGCTCACTAGGGTACAATGAGCAGTTCTTC. This gives the protein CASSSLGYNEQFF.

The V call is TRBV29-1, the J call TRBJ2-1; D may be TRBD2 (6 bases). This CDR3 comprises 15 residues. The germline V and J ends were trimmed by 2 bases and 3 bases, with 14 bases remaining between them. From germline, CDR1 is SQVTM and CDR2 ANQGSEA. The CDR3 nucleotides read TGCAGCGTTGAAACTCGGAGCGGGTACTACAATGAGCAGTTCTTC. Protein sequence: CSVETRSGYYNEQFF.

The chain uses TRBV20-1 and TRBJ1-1, with D uncertain. Germline CDR1 reads DFQATT; CDR2 reads SNEGSKA (reference sequence). V lost 3 bases to trimming and J lost 4 bases, with 18 bases between them. The CDR3 covers 15 residues. This CDR3 reads CSARSRGIWSTEAFF. CDR3 nucleotides: TGCAGTGCTAGGAGTCGAGGGATTTGGAGCACTGAAGCTTTCTTT.

This clonotype was seen at least ten times. The chain is built from TRBV20-1 and TRBJ2-7; 7 nucleotides agree with TRBD2. The V gene's germline CDR1 is DFQATT and CDR2 SNEGSKA (reference sequence). The junction had 15 bases not matched to a gene; V was cut back by 6 bases and J by 4 bases. The CDR3 is 15 residues long. The CDR3 region is CSATLHAGVAYEQYF. For the CDR3, the DNA is TGCAGTGCCACCCTGCATGCGGGAGTGGCGTACGAGCAGTACTTC.